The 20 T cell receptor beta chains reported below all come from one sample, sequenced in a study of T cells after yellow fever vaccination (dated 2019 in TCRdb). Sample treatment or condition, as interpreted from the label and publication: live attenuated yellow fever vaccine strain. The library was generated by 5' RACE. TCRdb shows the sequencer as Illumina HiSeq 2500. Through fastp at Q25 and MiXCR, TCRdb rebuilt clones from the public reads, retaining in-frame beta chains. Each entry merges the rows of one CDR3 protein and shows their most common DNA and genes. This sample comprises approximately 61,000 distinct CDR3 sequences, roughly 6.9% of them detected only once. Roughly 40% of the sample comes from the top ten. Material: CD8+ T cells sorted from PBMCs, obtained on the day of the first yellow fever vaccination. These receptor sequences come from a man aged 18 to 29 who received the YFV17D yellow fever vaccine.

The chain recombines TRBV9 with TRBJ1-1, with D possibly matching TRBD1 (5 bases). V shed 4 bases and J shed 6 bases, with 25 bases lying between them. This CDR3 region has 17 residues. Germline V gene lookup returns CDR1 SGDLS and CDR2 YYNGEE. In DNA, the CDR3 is TGTGCCAGCAGCCCTATGGGGGGGGAAGGTCTAGATGCTGAAGCTTTCTTT. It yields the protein CASSPMGGEGLDAEAFF. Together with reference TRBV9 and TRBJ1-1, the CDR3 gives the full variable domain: DSGVTQTPKHLITATGQRVTLRCSPRSGDLSVYWYQQSLDQGLQFLIQYYNGEERAKGNILERFSAQQFPDLHSELNLSSLELGDSALYFCASSPMGGEGLDAEAFFGQGTRLTVV.

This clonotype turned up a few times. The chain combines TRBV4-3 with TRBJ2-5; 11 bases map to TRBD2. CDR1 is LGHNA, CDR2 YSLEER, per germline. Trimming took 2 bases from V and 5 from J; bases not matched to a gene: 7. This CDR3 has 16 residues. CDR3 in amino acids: CASSQSIAGGYETQYF. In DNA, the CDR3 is TGCGCCAGCAGCCAATCAATAGCGGGGGGGTATGAGACCCAGTACTTC.

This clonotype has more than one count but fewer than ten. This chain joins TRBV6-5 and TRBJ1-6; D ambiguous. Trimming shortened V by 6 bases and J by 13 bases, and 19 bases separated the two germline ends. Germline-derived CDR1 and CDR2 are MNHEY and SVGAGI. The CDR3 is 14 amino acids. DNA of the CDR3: TGTGCCAGCAGCCCAAGGACCCCTACAGCTCCCCTCCACTTT. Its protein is CASSPRTPTAPLHF.

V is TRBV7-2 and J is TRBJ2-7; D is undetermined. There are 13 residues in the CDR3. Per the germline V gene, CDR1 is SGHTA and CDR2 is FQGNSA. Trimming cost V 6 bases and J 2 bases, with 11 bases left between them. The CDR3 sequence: CASSLSAPYEQYF. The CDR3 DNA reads TGTGCCAGCAGTCTGTCGGCCCCCTACGAGCAGTACTTC.

CDR3 nucleotides: TGTGCCACCAGCAGGGTTAGACAGGGGGCTTTCGCCGAGCAGTACTTC. Protein sequence: CATSRVRQGAFAEQYF. The J gene is TRBJ2-7, the V gene TRBV15; 10 bases fit TRBD1. V shed 3 bases, J shed 6 bases, and the junction held 11 bases outside the gene matches. Germline CDR1 reads LNHNV; CDR2 reads YYDKDF (reference sequence). The CDR3 has 16 residues.

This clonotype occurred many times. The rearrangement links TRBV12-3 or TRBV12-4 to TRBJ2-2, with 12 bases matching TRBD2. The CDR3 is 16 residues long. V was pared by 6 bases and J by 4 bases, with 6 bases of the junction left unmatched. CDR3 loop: CASRGGLAGLTGELFF. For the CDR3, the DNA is TGTGCCAGCAGGGGTGGACTAGCGGGGCTCACCGGGGAGCTGTTTTTT.

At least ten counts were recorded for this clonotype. The CDR3 loop reads CSVELGWVNTGELFF. CDR3 coding DNA: TGCAGCGTTGAATTGGGTTGGGTTAACACCGGGGAGCTGTTTTTT. The V and J genes are TRBV29-1 and TRBJ2-2; no reliable D call. The germline gives CDR1 SQVTM, CDR2 ANQGSEA. The V gene lost 2 bases and the J gene lost 2 bases, with 12 bases spanning the gap. The CDR3 spans 15 residues.

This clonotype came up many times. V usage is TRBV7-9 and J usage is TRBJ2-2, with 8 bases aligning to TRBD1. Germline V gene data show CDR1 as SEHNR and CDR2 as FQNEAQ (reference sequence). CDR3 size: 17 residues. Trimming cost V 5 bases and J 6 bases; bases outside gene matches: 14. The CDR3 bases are TGTGCCAGCAGCCCCCCAGGACCGGGACAGGTCTCCGGGGAGCTGTTTTTT. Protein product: CASSPPGPGQVSGELFF.

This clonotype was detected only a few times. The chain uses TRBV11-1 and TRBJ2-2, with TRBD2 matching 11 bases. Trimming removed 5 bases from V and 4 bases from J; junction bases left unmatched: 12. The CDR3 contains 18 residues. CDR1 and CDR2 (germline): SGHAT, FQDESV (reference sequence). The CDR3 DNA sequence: TGTGCCAGCAGCATCTTAGGGACTAGCGGATATACCACCGGGGAGCTGTTTTTT. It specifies CASSILGTSGYTTGELFF.

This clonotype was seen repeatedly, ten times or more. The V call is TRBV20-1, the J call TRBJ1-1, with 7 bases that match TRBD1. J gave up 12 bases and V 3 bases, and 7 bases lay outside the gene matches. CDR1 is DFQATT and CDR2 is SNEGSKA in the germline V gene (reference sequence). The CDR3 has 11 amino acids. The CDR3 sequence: CSARGTVWTFF. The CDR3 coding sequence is TGCAGTGCTAGGGGGACAGTATGGACTTTCTTT.

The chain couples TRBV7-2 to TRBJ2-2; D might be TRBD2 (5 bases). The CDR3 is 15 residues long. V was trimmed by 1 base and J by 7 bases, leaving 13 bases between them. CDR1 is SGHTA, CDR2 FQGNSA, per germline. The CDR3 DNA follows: TGTGCCAGCAGCTTAGGCAGGACTCGCGGCGGGGAGCTGTTTTTT. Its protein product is CASSLGRTRGGELFF.

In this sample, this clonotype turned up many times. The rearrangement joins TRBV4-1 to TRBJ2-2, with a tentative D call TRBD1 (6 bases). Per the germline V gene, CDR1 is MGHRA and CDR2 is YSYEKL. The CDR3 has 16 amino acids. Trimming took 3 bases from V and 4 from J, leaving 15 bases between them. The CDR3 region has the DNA TGCGCCAGCAGCCAGCAGGGGACGGCTCGCACCGGGGAGCTGTTTTTT. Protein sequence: CASSQQGTARTGELFF.

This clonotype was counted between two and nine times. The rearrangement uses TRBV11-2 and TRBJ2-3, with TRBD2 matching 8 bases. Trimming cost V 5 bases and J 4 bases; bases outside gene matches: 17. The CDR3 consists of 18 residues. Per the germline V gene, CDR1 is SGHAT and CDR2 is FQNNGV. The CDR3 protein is CASSRSDERGPVSDTQYF. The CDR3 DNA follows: TGTGCCAGCAGCCGATCCGACGAGCGGGGGCCAGTGTCAGATACGCAGTATTTT.

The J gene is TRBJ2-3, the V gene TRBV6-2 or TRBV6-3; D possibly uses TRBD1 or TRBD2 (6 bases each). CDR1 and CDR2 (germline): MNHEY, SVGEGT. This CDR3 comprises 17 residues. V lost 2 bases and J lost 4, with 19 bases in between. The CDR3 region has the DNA TGTGCCAGCAGTTACGCGTCCGGTTGGGGGGCCTCAGATACGCAGTATTTT. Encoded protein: CASSYASGWGASDTQYF.

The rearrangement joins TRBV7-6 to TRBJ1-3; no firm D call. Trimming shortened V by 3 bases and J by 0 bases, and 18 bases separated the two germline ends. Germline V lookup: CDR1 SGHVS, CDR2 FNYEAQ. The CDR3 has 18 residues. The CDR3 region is CASSFRIFGRSSGNTIYF. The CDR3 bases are TGTGCCAGCAGCTTCCGGATTTTTGGCCGGAGCTCTGGAAACACCATATATTTT.

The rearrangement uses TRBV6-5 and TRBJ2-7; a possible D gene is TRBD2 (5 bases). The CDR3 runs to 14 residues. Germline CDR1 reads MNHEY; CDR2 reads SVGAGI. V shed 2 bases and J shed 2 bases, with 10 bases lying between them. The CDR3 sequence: CASSYQEGTYEQYF. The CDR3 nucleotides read TGTGCCAGCAGTTACCAAGAGGGAACCTACGAGCAGTACTTC.

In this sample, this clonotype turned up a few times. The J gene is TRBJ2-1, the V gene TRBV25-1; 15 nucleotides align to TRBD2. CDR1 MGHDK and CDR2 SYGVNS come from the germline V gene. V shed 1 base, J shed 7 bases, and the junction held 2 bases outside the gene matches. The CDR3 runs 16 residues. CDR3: CASSELGTSGGNEQFF. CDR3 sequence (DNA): TGTGCCAGCAGTGAATTAGGGACTAGCGGGGGGAATGAGCAGTTCTTC.

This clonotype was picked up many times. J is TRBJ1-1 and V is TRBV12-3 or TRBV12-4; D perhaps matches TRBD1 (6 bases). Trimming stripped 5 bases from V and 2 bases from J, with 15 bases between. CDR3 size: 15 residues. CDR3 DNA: TGTGCCAGCAGTGGGGGAGAGGGGGGTAACACTGAAGCTTTCTTT. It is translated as CASSGGEGGNTEAFF.

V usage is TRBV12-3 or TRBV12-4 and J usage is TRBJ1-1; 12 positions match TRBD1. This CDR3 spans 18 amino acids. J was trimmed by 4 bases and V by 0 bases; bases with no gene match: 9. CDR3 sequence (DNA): TGTGCCAGCAGTTTAGCAGGGGACAGGGGGCCATTGGGCACTGAAGCTTTCTTT. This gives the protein CASSLAGDRGPLGTEAFF.

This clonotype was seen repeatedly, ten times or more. The CDR3 loop is CASSQGTYYNEQFF. The CDR3 nucleotides read TGCGCCAGCAGCCAAGGGACCTACTACAATGAGCAGTTCTTC. The chain links TRBV4-3 to TRBJ2-1, with D uncertain. The CDR3 has 14 amino acids. CDR1 is LGHNA, CDR2 YSLEER, per germline. V dropped 1 base and J dropped 3 bases, with 7 bases sitting between them.